A few counts support the clone carrying this T cell receptor (beta chain). Its antigen is unidentified. This entry belongs to a study of spatial heterogeneity in lung cancer. On the study more broadly: Alpha-chain sequences were detected in numbers that were consistently lower than beta-chain sequences.

Stated time point: sample taken at primary tumor resection. Unsorted whole RNA from tumor, nontumor lung or frozen PBMC underwent sequencing. There are 18 residues in the CDR3. Trimming pared 4 bases from V and 0 bases from J, leaving 20 bases between. Germline V CDR1 and CDR2: SGHKS, YYEKEE (reference sequence). Each molecule of TCR cDNA was tagged with one unique molecular identifier. TCRdb reanalysed the 5' RACE reads using MiXCR and keeps one entry per CDR3 protein. The repertoire holds 25,000 or so distinct CDR3 sequences, with over 10% as singletons. Overall study results and limits: The study found ubiquitous expanded tumor TCRs in blood more at resection than follow-up.

The rearrangement links TRBV5-5 to TRBJ2-1, with a tentative D call TRBD2 (6 bases). The TCR sequence derives from a female donor with early-stage non-small cell lung cancer. The input for sequencing was PBMCs, taken at surgery. The CDR3 DNA reads TGTGCCAGCAGCGGACGACTAGTAGGGGCCAGCTCCTACAATGAGCAGTTCTTC. This translates into CASSGRLVGASSYNEQFF.